Listed below are T cell receptor gamma chains from one sample, sequenced in a study of gammadelta T cells in human blood. TCRdb reran clone calling via CATT on the RT-PCR reads. Of some 310 gamma-chain clones in the sample, 2.5% were seen once. The sequenced material came from non-Vgamma9Vdelta2 gamma-delta T cells from adult blood. These receptors all come from a human donor. The CDR3 runs from the conserved cysteine through the conserved F or W. The order of the fields is J gene, V gene, clone size, CDR3 protein, CDR3 DNA. A clone size is listed for some rows: how often the clone was seen (once, few, many), or a class if it is expanded.

>TRGJ1/TRGJ2|TRGV9|large
CALWEKYKKLF
TGTGCCTTGTGGGAGAAATATAAGAAACTCTTT
>TRGJ1/TRGJ2|TRGV3|hyperexpanded
CATWDAEKKLF
TGTGCCACCTGGGACGCTGAAAAGAAACTCTTT
>TRGJ1/TRGJ2|TRGV5|few
CATWDRPLWWYKKLF
TGTGCCACCTGGGACAGGCCCCTTTGGTGGTATAAGAAACTCTTT
>TRGJ1/TRGJ2|TRGV8|large
CATWGGYKKLF
TGTGCCACCTGGGGTGGTTATAAGAAACTCTTT
>TRGJ1/TRGJ2|TRGV5|large
CATWDRPIGYKKLF
TGTGCCACCTGGGACAGGCCTATCGGTTATAAGAAACTCTTT
>TRGJ1/TRGJ2|TRGV8|large
CATWDRPFLYYKKLF
TGTGCCACCTGGGATAGGCCGTTCCTTTATTATAAGAAACTCTTT
>TRGJP1|TRGV5|large
CATWARFGWFKIF
TGTGCCACCTGGGCCCGGTTCGGTTGGTTCAAGATATTT
>TRGJ1/TRGJ2|TRGV3|large
CATWDGVNYYKKLF
TGTGCCACCTGGGACGGGGTGAATTATTATAAGAAACTCTTT
>TRGJP1|TRGV4|few
CATWDGTCTGWFKIF
TGTGCCACCTGGGATGGAACCTGCACTGGTTGGTTCAAGATATTT
>TRGJ1/TRGJ2|TRGV5|large
CATWDRPRDNYYKKLF
TGTGCCACCTGGGACAGGCCCAGAGATAATTATTATAAGAAACTCTTT
>TRGJ1/TRGJ2|TRGV9|large
CALWEAPGNKKLF
TGTGCCTTGTGGGAGGCGCCGGGGAATAAGAAACTCTTT
>TRGJ1/TRGJ2|TRGV8|large
CATWDGPFNYYKKLF
TGTGCCACCTGGGATGGTCCCTTCAATTATTATAAGAAACTCTTT
>TRGJ1/TRGJ2|TRGV8|hyperexpanded
CATWVLADYYKKLF
TGTGCCACCTGGGTCCTTGCCGATTATTATAAGAAACTCTTT
>TRGJ1/TRGJ2|TRGV5|large
CATWDRPGYKKLF
TGTGCCACCTGGGACAGGCCAGGATATAAGAAACTCTTT
>TRGJ1/TRGJ2|TRGV4|large
CATWDGVEKLF
TGTGCCACCTGGGATGGGGTGGAGAAACTCTTT
>TRGJP2|TRGV11|large
CTTVPAGLGPPADWIKTF
NA
>TRGJ1/TRGJ2|TRGV4|large
CATWDGPVYKKLF
TGTGCCACCTGGGATGGGCCGGTTTATAAGAAACTCTTT
>TRGJP2|TRGV2|large
CATWDNSSDWIKTF
TGTGCCACCTGGGACAATAGTAGTGATTGGATCAAGACGTTT
>TRGJ1/TRGJ2|TRGV5P|large
CATWGYYYKKLF
TGTGCCACCTGGGGTTATTATTATAAGAAACTCTTT
>TRGJ1/TRGJ2|TRGV5|medium-sized
CATWDHGIYYKKLF
TGTGCCACCTGGGACCATGGAATTTATTATAAGAAACTCTTT
>TRGJ1/TRGJ2|TRGV9|large
CALWEVGRRNYYKKLF
TGTGCCTTGTGGGAGGTCGGTAGGAGGAATTATTATAAGAAACTCTTT
>TRGJ1/TRGJ2|TRGV9|large
CALWEAHYKKLF
TGTGCCTTGTGGGAGGCTCATTATAAGAAACTCTTT
>TRGJ1/TRGJ2|TRGV2|large
CATWDGRGVKKLF
TGTGCCACCTGGGACGGGCGGGGAGTAAAGAAACTCTTT
>TRGJP2|TRGV4|NA
CATWDQIVVGSDWIKTF
TGTGCCACCTGGGATCAGATAGTGGTTGGTAGTGATTGGATCAAGACGTTT
>TRGJ1/TRGJ2|TRGV9|NA
CALWEAYYYKKLF
TGTGCCTTGTGGGAGGCTTATTATTATAAGAAACTCTTT
>TRGJ1/TRGJ2|TRGV4|large
CATWDAYYKKLF
TGTGCCACCTGGGATGCTTATTATAAGAAACTCTTT
>TRGJP2|TRGV5|large
CATWDSPYSSDWIKTF
TGTGCCACCTGGGACAGCCCATATAGTAGTGATTGGATCAAGACGTTT
>TRGJP1|TRGV10|large
CAAWGVRLKIF
TGTGCTGCGTGGGGGGTAAGGCTCAAGATATTT
>TRGJ1/TRGJ2|TRGV5|large
CATWDRRDYYKKLF
TGTGCCACCTGGGACAGGCGCGATTATTATAAGAAACTCTTT
>TRGJ1/TRGJ2|TRGV3|large
CATWDSYYKKLF
TGTGCCACCTGGGACAGTTATTATAAGAAACTCTTT
>TRGJ1/TRGJ2|TRGV9|large
CALWDYYKKLF
TGTGCCTTGTGGGACTATTATAAGAAACTCTTT
>TRGJ1/TRGJ2|TRGV5|large
CATWDRHDYKKLF
TGTGCCACCTGGGACAGGCACGACTATAAGAAACTCTTT
>TRGJP1|TRGV5|medium-sized
CATWEIWGWFKIF
TGTGCCACCTGGGAAATCTGGGGTTGGTTCAAGATATTT
>TRGJP2|TRGV8|large
CATWIYSSDWIKTF
TGTGCCACCTGGATATATAGTAGTGATTGGATCAAGACGTTT
>TRGJP2|TRGV10|large
CAAWDYGSDWIKTF
TGTGCTGCGTGGGATTATGGTAGTGATTGGATCAAGACGTTT
>TRGJ1/TRGJ2|TRGV9|NA
CALWLRMYYKKLF
TGTGCCTTGTGGCTGAGAATGTATTATAAGAAACTCTTT
>TRGJ1/TRGJ2|TRGV2|large
CATWDGPEKKLF
TGTGCCACCTGGGACGGGCCAGAAAAGAAACTCTTT
>TRGJ1/TRGJ2|TRGV4|large
CATWELFGKKLF
TGTGCCACCTGGGAGCTTTTTGGCAAGAAACTCTTT
>TRGJ1/TRGJ2|TRGV9|hyperexpanded
CALWEVLHYKKLF
TGTGCCTTGTGGGAGGTGCTTCATTATAAGAAACTCTTT
>TRGJ1/TRGJ2|TRGV2|NA
CATWDGPGKLF
TGTGCCACCTGGGACGGGCCTGGGAAACTCTTT
>TRGJ1/TRGJ2|TRGV10|NA
CAAWDPRTVYYKKLF
TGTGCTGCGTGGGACCCCCGGACAGTCTATTATAAGAAACTCTTT
>TRGJ1/TRGJ2|TRGV3|NA
CATWDRPWGSYKKLF
TGTGCCACCTGGGACAGGCCATGGGGTTCGTATAAGAAACTCTTT
>TRGJ1/TRGJ2|TRGV4|few
CATWDGPFYFNKKLF
TGTGCCACCTGGGATGGGCCATTCTATTTTAATAAGAAACTCTTT
>TRGJ1/TRGJ2|TRGV9|large
CALWEVSDYKKLF
TGTGCCTTGTGGGAGGTTTCGGATTATAAGAAACTCTTT
>TRGJP2|TRGV9|hyperexpanded
CALWEASDWIKTF
TGTGCCTTGTGGGAGGCGAGTGATTGGATCAAGACGTTT
>TRGJ1/TRGJ2|TRGV8|large
CATWDSNYKKLF
TGTGCCACCTGGGATAGTAATTATAAGAAACTCTTT
>TRGJ1/TRGJ2|TRGV5|large
CATWEVHYYKKLF
TGTGCCACCTGGGAGGTACATTATTATAAGAAACTCTTT
>TRGJ1/TRGJ2|TRGV10|few
CAAWAAYKKLF
TGTGCTGCGTGGGCCGCTTATAAGAAACTCTTT
>TRGJ1/TRGJ2|TRGV3|hyperexpanded
CATWDRPTYYKKLF
TGTGCCACCTGGGACAGGCCCACATATTATAAGAAACTCTTT
>TRGJ1/TRGJ2|TRGV2|medium-sized
CATWAITGKLF
TGTGCCACCTGGGCAATTACTGGGAAACTCTTT
>TRGJ1/TRGJ2|TRGV5|large
CATWDRLGKLF
TGTGCCACCTGGGACAGGCTCGGGAAACTCTTT
>TRGJ1/TRGJ2|TRGV5|large
CATWKNYYKKLF
TGTGCCACCTGGAAAAATTATTATAAGAAACTCTTT
>TRGJP2|TRGV3|medium-sized
CATWDRRDSDWIKTF
TGTGCCACCTGGGACAGGCGGGATAGTGATTGGATCAAGACGTTT
>TRGJ1/TRGJ2|TRGV4|medium-sized
CATWGGRLRKKLF
TGTGCCACCTGGGGGGGTCGACTGCGTAAGAAACTCTTT
>TRGJP2|TRGV8|large
CATWEESSDWIKTF
TGTGCCACCTGGGAAGAGAGTAGTGATTGGATCAAGACGTTT
>TRGJ1/TRGJ2|TRGV5|large
CATWDRPVYCSKKLF
TGTGCCACCTGGGACAGGCCCGTGTATTGCAGTAAGAAACTCTTT